One and the same sample provided the 16 T cell receptor beta chains below, sequenced in a study of PD-1 blockade in classical Hodgkin lymphoma. All patients relapsed after autologous stem cell transplantation, and brentuximab vedotin exposure varied. Using immunoSEQ multiplex PCR, the repertoire was profiled, and TCRdb retains in-frame clones only, with some absent. The table includes under 15,000 clones, about 91% detected once. Sequenced material: peripheral blood mononuclear cells (PBMCs), taken at baseline. These receptors were obtained from a human donor with classical Hodgkin lymphoma.

The rearrangement joins TRBV15 to TRBJ2-5; tentatively, D is TRBD2 (7 bases). This CDR3 has 20 residues. CDR1 is LNHNV, CDR2 YYDKDF, per germline (reference sequence). Trimming shortened V by 0 bases and J by 2 bases, and 25 bases separated the two germline ends. CDR3 residues: CATSRDEDWEGGTRQETQYF. The CDR3 nucleotides read TGTGCCACCAGCAGAGATGAAGACTGGGAGGGGGGCACCCGGCAAGAGACCCAGTACTTC.

The count of this clone is one. The CDR3 DNA is TGTGCCAGCAGCCCCGACGTCCCGGGAGCTTTCTTT. Protein product: CASSPDVPGAFF. The chain employs TRBV7-4 and TRBJ1-1; D unclear. CDR3 length: 12 residues. Germline CDR1 reads SGHVT; CDR2 reads SQSDAQ. The ends were cut back, 5 bases at V and 10 bases at J, with 14 bases in the middle.

The chain recombines TRBV10-2 with TRBJ2-7, with a tentative D call TRBD1 (6 bases). The CDR3 contains 13 residues. Germline V gives CDR1 WSHSY, CDR2 SAAADI. V shed 9 bases and J shed 4 bases, with 16 bases lying between them. CDR3 region: CASAKTQGYEQYF. CDR3 DNA sequence: TGCGCCAGTGCTAAAACACAGGGTTACGAGCAGTACTTC.

The V gene is TRBV6-6, the J gene TRBJ2-5, with D perhaps matching TRBD1 or TRBD2 (6 bases each). V was shortened by 5 bases and J by 5 bases, with 15 bases between the two germline ends. Per the germline V gene, CDR1 is MNHNY and CDR2 is SVGAGI (reference sequence). The CDR3 has 14 amino acids. The CDR3 nucleotides read TGTGCCAGCAGTCTGGACAGTGGAGGGGAGACCCAGTACTTC. Translation gives CASSLDSGGETQYF.

The chain couples TRBV4-1 to TRBJ1-4; no definite D call. The germline V and J ends were trimmed by 5 bases and 8 bases, with 12 bases remaining between them. This CDR3 spans 13 amino acids. CDR1 is MGHRA and CDR2 is YSYEKL in the germline V gene. The CDR3 DNA is TGCGCCAGCAGCGGCGGGCTACCAGAAAAACTGTTTTTT. Translation gives CASSGGLPEKLFF.

The chain combines TRBV6-6 with TRBJ1-1; 11 bases match TRBD1. The CDR3 spans 15 residues. Per germline, CDR1 MNHNY and CDR2 SVGAGI (reference sequence). Trimming took 5 bases from V and 4 from J; bases not matched to a gene: 6. CDR3 coding DNA: TGTGCCAGCAGTCCAGGACAGGGGGCGCGCACTGAAGCTTTCTTT. Translation gives CASSPGQGARTEAFF.

Remarks on this clone: Compared with germline, one end of the junction differs, possibly owing to a read error. The chain recombines TRBV11-2 with TRBJ1-1, with 8 nucleotides matching TRBD1. The CDR3 length is 14 residues. Per germline, CDR1 SGHAT and CDR2 FQNNGV. The CDR3 nucleotides are TGTGCCAGCAGCGGTACAGGGGGGAACGCTGAAGCTTTCTTT. Protein product: CASSGTGGNAEAFF.

CDR3 region: CAWNTRGGPTGELFF. The CDR3 bases are TGTGCCTGGAATACGCGGGGGGGCCCCACCGGGGAGCTGTTTTTT. The chain carries TRBV30 and TRBJ2-2, with 9 bases lining up with TRBD2. The CDR3 is made up of 15 amino acids. Germline V CDR1 and CDR2: GTSNPN, SVGIG (reference sequence). V shed 4 bases and J 4 bases; nucleotides not matched to a gene: 7.

The chain carries TRBV6-5 and TRBJ2-1; D is tentatively TRBD1 or TRBD2 (6 bases each). This CDR3 has 15 amino acids. Trimming shortened V by 0 bases and J by 5 bases, and 11 bases separated the two germline ends. Germline values: CDR1 MNHEY, CDR2 SVGAGI. CDR3 DNA: TGTGCCAGCAGTTACTCCCGGGGGCCCAACAATGAGCAGTTCTTC. Its protein is CASSYSRGPNNEQFF.

The genes are TRBV5-1 and TRBJ2-3; the D gene is possibly TRBD1 (5 bases). Per germline, CDR1 SGHRS and CDR2 YFSETQ. This CDR3 comprises 15 residues. The ends were cut back, 0 bases at V and 4 bases at J, with 12 bases in the middle. The CDR3 region is CASSLGFQGADTQYF. The CDR3 region has the DNA TGCGCCAGCAGCTTGGGATTCCAGGGCGCAGATACGCAGTATTTT.

The CDR3: CASTHAQGAREKLFF. The CDR3 DNA reads as TGTGCCAGCACCCACGCCCAAGGGGCGCGTGAAAAACTGTTTTTT. The rearrangement uses TRBV28 and TRBJ1-4, with D perhaps matching TRBD1 (5 bases). Looked up from germline, CDR1 is MDHEN and CDR2 is SYDVKM. Trimming stripped 7 bases from V and 7 bases from J, with 19 bases between. CDR3 size: 15 residues.

This sequence joins TRBV7-7 and TRBJ2-2; D possibly matches TRBD1 or TRBD2 (6 bases each). CDR1 is SSHAT, CDR2 FNYEAQ, per germline (reference sequence). The germline V and J ends were trimmed by 8 bases and 5 bases, with 15 bases remaining between them. This CDR3 has 14 residues. The CDR3 DNA follows: TGTGCCAGCGGGCTCCCGGGGGCGACCGGGGAGCTGTTTTTT. It yields the protein CASGLPGATGELFF.

The rearrangement uses TRBV21-1 and TRBJ2-4; the DNA was not used to check the table's D call, TRBD1. TRBV21-1 corresponds to a pseudogene. This CDR3 region has 18 residues. The CDR3 reads CASSKDKTGRGSKNIQYF. The DNA of the CDR3 is TGTGCCAGCAGCAAAGATAAGACAGGAAGGGGGTCCAAAAACATTCAGTACTTC.

The chain couples TRBV28 to TRBJ1-2; unclear D gene. The CDR3 totals 13 residues. Germline-derived CDR1 and CDR2 are MDHEN and SYDVKM. Trimming took 1 base from V and 5 from J, leaving 8 bases between them. CDR3 region: CASSLSIGYGYTF. CDR3 coding DNA: TGTGCCAGCAGTTTATCGATAGGGTATGGCTACACCTTC.

This chain links TRBV2 with TRBJ2-6; D ambiguous. The CDR3 has 16 residues. Per germline, CDR1 SNHLY and CDR2 FYNNEI. Trimming pared 7 bases from V and 0 bases from J, leaving 13 bases between. CDR3 region: CASIAFPDSGANVLTF. The CDR3 DNA sequence: TGTGCCAGCATCGCATTTCCCGACTCTGGGGCCAACGTCCTGACTTTC.

This clone was observed a few times. As DNA, the CDR3 is TGTGCCAGCAGCTTAGCGGGACTCACCATGGGAGGAAACACCATATATTTT. It codes for CASSLAGLTMGGNTIYF. The genes are TRBV7-8 and TRBJ1-3, with D possibly TRBD1 on 5 matching bases. V was clipped by 0 bases and J by 4 bases, with 16 bases between them. The length of the CDR3 is 17 residues. In germline, CDR1 is SGHVS, CDR2 FQNEAQ.